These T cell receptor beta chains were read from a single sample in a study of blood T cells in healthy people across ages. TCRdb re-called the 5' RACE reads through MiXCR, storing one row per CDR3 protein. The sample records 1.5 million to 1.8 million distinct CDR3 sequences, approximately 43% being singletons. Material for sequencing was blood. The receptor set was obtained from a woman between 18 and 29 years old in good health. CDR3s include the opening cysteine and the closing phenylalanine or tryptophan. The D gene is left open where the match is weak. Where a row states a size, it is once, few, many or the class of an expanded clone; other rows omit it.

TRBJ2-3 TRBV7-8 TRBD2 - TGTGCCAGCAGCTTGGTCGGGGGGACCCTCCTCACAGATACGCAGTATTTT CASSLVGGTLLTDTQYF
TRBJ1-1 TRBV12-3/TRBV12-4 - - TGTGCCAGCAGGCCCTCCGTGGGGGGCGCGAACACTGAAGCTTTCTTT CASRPSVGGANTEAFF
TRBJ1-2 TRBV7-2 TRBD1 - TGTGCCAGCAGCTTAGGATGGGGGGACAGGGGTTCTCTTCACTATGGCTACACCTTC CASSLGWGDRGSLHYGYTF
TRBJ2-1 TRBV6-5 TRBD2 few TGTGCCAGCAGTTGGACTAGCGGGGGCTACAATGAGCAGTTCTTC CASSWTSGGYNEQFF
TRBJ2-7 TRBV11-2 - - TGTGCCAGCAGCTCTTACCCTAACGCTGAGACAGAGTTCTACGAGCAGTACTTC CASSSYPNAETEFYEQYF
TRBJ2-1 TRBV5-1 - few TGCGCCAGCAGCCCCCTCTCGGACAATGAGCAGTTCTTC CASSPLSDNEQFF
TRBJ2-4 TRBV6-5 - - TGTGCCAGCAGGGACATCGGAGGGGGGTTGGGCGATCAGTACTTC CASRDIGGGLGDQYF
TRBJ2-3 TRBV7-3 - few TGTGCCAGCAGCGGGTCAGGGGAAGATACGCAGTATTTT CASSGSGEDTQYF
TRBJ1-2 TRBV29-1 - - TGCAGCGTTGATTTAGGGGGCTATGGCTACACCTTC CSVDLGGYGYTF
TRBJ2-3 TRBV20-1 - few TGCAGTGGAGAGGAGGGAGTCGTACCAGATACGCAGTATTTT CSGEEGVVPDTQYF
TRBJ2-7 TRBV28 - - TGTGCCAGCAGACTCCCGGGACACTACAATGAGCAGTACTTC CASRLPGHYNEQYF
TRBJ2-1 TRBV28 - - TGTGCCAGCGCTCGTTCCGTTCAGGTCTACAATGAGCAGTTCTTC CASARSVQVYNEQFF
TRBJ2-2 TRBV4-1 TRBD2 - TGCGCCAGCAGCCAAGTGCTGGGGGGGATGAACACCGGGGAGCTGTTTTTT CASSQVLGGMNTGELFF
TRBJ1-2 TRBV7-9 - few TGTGCCAGCAGCTTTCTTGGGCATGGCTACACCTTC CASSFLGHGYTF
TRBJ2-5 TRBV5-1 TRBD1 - TGCGCCAGCAGCAGAACCGGGACAGGGTACGATTCTGAGACCCAGTACTTC CASSRTGTGYDSETQYF
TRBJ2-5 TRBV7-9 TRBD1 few TGTGCCAGCAGCTTACAGGGGGTAGTCTTGGAAGAGACCCAGTACTTC CASSLQGVVLEETQYF
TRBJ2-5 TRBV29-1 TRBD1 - TGCGCAACACAGGGACAGGGAAAGACCCAGTACTTC CATQGQGKTQYF
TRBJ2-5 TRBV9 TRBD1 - TGTGCCAGCAGCGTAGGAGGCAGGGGGCTCCAGTACTTC CASSVGGRGLQYF
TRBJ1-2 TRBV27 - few TGTGCCAGCAGTTTAAGCGGGGAGGCTCGGTATGGCTACACCTTC CASSLSGEARYGYTF
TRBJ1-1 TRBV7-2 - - TGTGCCAGCAGCTTAGCGTGGGGGGACACTGAAGCTTTCTTT CASSLAWGDTEAFF
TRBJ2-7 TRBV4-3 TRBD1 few TGCGCCAGCAGCCAAGATGGGACAGGGATCTACGAGCAGTACTTC CASSQDGTGIYEQYF
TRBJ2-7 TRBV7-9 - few TGTGCCAGCAGCTTACCCCCAGTAGGGTTCGAGCAGTACTTC CASSLPPVGFEQYF
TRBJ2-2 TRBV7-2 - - TGTGCCAGCACCCCTAGTGGTCCGACCGGGGAGCTGTTTTTT CASTPSGPTGELFF
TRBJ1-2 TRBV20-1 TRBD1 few TGCAGTGCTAGAGATCCGAAAGACGTTTCTCGGTTTAGGGGGCAATTCTATGGCTACACCTTC CSARDPKDVSRFRGQFYGYTF
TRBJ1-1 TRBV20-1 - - TGCAGTGCTAGAGATCCGGTCACTGAAGCTTTCTTT CSARDPVTEAFF
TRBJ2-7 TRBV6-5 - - TGTGCCAGCAGTTACGCGGGACCCGGCTACGAGCAGTACTTC CASSYAGPGYEQYF
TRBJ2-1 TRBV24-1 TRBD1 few TGTGCCACCAGTGATTATCGGACAGGGGATTACAATGAGCAGTTCTTC CATSDYRTGDYNEQFF
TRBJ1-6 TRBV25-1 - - TGTGTCAGCAGTGACCCGGGAAGCTCCTATAATTCACCCCTCCACTTT CVSSDPGSSYNSPLHF
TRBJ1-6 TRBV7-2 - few TGTGCCAGCAGCTTAAGGAGGTCTCCGGGCAATTCACCCCTCCACTTT CASSLRRSPGNSPLHF
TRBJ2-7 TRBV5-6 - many TGTGCCAGCAGCGACCGTAAGAGCTCCTACGAGCAGTACTTC CASSDRKSSYEQYF
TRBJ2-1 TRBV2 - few TGTGCCATCACTTCGGGAACAAGGACTGGAAATGAGCAGTTCTTC CAITSGTRTGNEQFF
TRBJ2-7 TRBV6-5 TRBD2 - TGTGCCAGCAGTTACTCACTAGCGGGGTCCTACAATGAGCAGTACTTC CASSYSLAGSYNEQYF
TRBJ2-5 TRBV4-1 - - TGCGCCAGCAGCCAAGATACCGCTAGCTGGAATGAGCAGTACTTC CASSQDTASWNEQYF
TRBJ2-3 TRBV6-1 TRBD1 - TGTGCCAGCAGTCCGTGGACAGGGTTAACAGATACGCAGTATTTT CASSPWTGLTDTQYF
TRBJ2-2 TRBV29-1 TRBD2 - TGCAGCGTCGGGGCGGGAGACACCGGGGAGCTGTTTTTT CSVGAGDTGELFF
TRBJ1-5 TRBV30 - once TGTGCCTGGAGTGTTTTGGGGCTCGGCAATCAGCCCCAGCATTTT CAWSVLGLGNQPQHF
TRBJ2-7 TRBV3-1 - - TGTGCCAGCAGCCAAGATGTGAACGGGCTGGGCAAGCAGTACTTC CASSQDVNGLGKQYF
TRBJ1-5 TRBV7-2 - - TGTGCCAGCAGTAAAGAGAGAGGGGACAATCAGCCCCAGCATTTT CASSKERGDNQPQHF
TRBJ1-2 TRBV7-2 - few TGTGCCAGCAGCGGCAGGGGTTCTAGCTATGGCTACACCTTC CASSGRGSSYGYTF
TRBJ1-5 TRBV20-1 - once TGCAGTGCCCGGGAGGGGAAAATTGGCAATCAGCCCCAGCATTTT CSAREGKIGNQPQHF
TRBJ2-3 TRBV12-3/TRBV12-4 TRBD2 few TGTGCCAGCAGAGGGAGCGGGAGGGTCACAGATACGCAGTATTTT CASRGSGRVTDTQYF
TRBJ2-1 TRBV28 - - TGTGCCAGCAGTTCAGAGGCGGGAATCGACAATGAGCAGTTCTTC CASSSEAGIDNEQFF
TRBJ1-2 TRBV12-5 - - TGTGCTAGTGGTTTGGGGACAGCCAAGGGCTACACCTTC CASGLGTAKGYTF
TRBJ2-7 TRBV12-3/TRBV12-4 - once TGTGCCAGCAGCCCGGGACATACCAGCTCCTACGAGCAGAACTTC CASSPGHTSSYEQNF
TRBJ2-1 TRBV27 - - TGTGCCAGCAGTCTCCGGGACTTCTCAGCATCCTACAATGAGCAGTTCTTC CASSLRDFSASYNEQFF
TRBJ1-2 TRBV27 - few TGTGCCAGCAGTTTTCCGGGGGGAAAGGGCTACACCTTC CASSFPGGKGYTF
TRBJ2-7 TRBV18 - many TGCGCCAGCAGCCCCGGACGGAGCTCCTACGAGCAGTACTTC CASSPGRSSYEQYF
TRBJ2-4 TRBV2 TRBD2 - TGTGCCAGCAGCGCCGGGGGGGCCCTAGCCAAAAACATTCAGTACTTC CASSAGGALAKNIQYF
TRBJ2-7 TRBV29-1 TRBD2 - TGCAGCGTTGCCAGGAGACTAGCGGGGGTGGCCTACGAGCAGTACTTC CSVARRLAGVAYEQYF
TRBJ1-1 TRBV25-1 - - TGTGCCAGCAGTGAATTGGGCAGGGGGAACACTGAAGCTTTCTTT CASSELGRGNTEAFF
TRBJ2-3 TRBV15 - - TGTGCCACCAGCCCCCGCGGGAGCACAGATACGCAGTATTTT CATSPRGSTDTQYF
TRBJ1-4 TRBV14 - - TGTGCCAGCAGCCAAACGAGGGGAAGTAATGAAAAACTGTTTTTT CASSQTRGSNEKLFF
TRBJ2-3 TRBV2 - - TGTGCCAGCAATGAATGGGGGCGGGCAGCCCAGTTGGATACGCAGTATTTT CASNEWGRAAQLDTQYF
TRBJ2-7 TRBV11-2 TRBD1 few TGTGCCAGCAGCTTAAGGGACAGGGTGGGGAATGAGCAGTACTTC CASSLRDRVGNEQYF
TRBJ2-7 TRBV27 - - TGTGCCAGCAGTAGGGCATCACAGGGTTACGAGCAGTACTTC CASSRASQGYEQYF
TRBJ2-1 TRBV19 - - TGTGCCAGTAGGAAGATAGGGGGAAGCTCCTACAATGAGCAGTTCTTC CASRKIGGSSYNEQFF
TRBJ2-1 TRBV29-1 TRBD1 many TGCAGCGTTTGGGACAGGGGCTCCTACAATGAGCAGTTCTTC CSVWDRGSYNEQFF
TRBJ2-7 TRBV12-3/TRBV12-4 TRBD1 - TGTGCCAGCAGGGTTGGGACAGGTGGATTCTACGAGCAGTACTTC CASRVGTGGFYEQYF
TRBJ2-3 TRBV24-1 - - TGTGCCACCAGTGATTGGGGGGCGCCGGACACAGATACGCAGTATTTT CATSDWGAPDTDTQYF